Each of the 25 T cell receptor beta chains below was sequenced from the same sample in a study of cytomegalovirus exposure and HLA in healthy donors. In the PCR, 60 Vbeta and 13 Jbeta primers were used. Repertoires were generated with immunoSEQ multiplex PCR, while TCRdb's copy carries only in-frame clones and drops some. The record lists some 160,000 clones, of which the ten most abundant hold roughly 2%. The sequenced material came from PBMCs. The receptors come from a man under 40 in good health and CMV-seronegative.

The chain has TRBV10-2 and TRBJ2-5, with 7 bases lining up with TRBD1. Germline CDR1 and CDR2: WSHSY and SAAADI. This CDR3 region has 15 residues. V shed 6 bases and J 1 base; nucleotides not matched to a gene: 8. The CDR3 reads CASRGLGQPQETQYF. The CDR3 bases are TGCGCCAGCAGGGGGTTGGGACAGCCCCAAGAGACCCAGTACTTC.

The rearrangement joins TRBV25-1 to TRBJ2-1; 8 bases agree with TRBD2. The CDR3 is made up of 15 amino acids. In germline, CDR1 is MGHDK, CDR2 SYGVNS. Trimming took 2 bases from V and 2 from J; bases not matched to a gene: 2. DNA for the CDR3: TGTGCCAGCAGTGAAACGGGAGGGCCCTACAATGAGCAGTTCTTC. Translated: CASSETGGPYNEQFF. Looking up the rest from reference TRBV25-1 and TRBJ2-1 gives the full variable domain: EADIYQTPRYLVIGTGKKITLECSQTMGHDKMYWYQQDPGMELHLIHYSYGVNSTEKGDLSSESTVSRIRTEHFPLTLESARPSHTSQYLCASSETGGPYNEQFFGPGTRLTVL.

The J gene is TRBJ2-7, the V gene TRBV5-6; D remains ambiguous. The CDR3 is 13 residues long. V dropped 1 base and J dropped 5 bases, with 10 bases sitting between them. Germline values: CDR1 SGHDT, CDR2 YYEEEE. CDR3 nucleotides: TGTGCCAGCAGCTTGAAACAGAGAAACGAGCAGTACTTC. This codes for CASSLKQRNEQYF.

This chain links TRBV10-3 with TRBJ2-5; D unresolved. Judging by the DNA end, TRBJ2-7 fits better; the J call may be wrong. Germline CDR1 reads ENHRY; CDR2 reads SYGVKD. The CDR3 loop spans 13 amino acids. The CDR3 reads CAISESSSYEQYF. The CDR3 DNA reads TGTGCCATCAGTGAGTCGAGCTCCTACGAGCAGTACTTC.

The chain is built from TRBV28 and TRBJ2-4; D gene unclear. Trimming took 8 bases from V and 10 from J, leaving 12 bases between them. This CDR3 region has 11 residues. Looked up from germline, CDR1 is MDHEN and CDR2 is SYDVKM. In DNA form, the CDR3 reads TGTGCCAGCTCCTTCTCGAGGATTCAGTACTTC. Its translation: CASSFSRIQYF. The whole variable domain, remainder taken from reference TRBV28 and TRBJ2-4, is DVKVTQSSRYLVKRTGEKVFLECVQDMDHENMFWYRQDPGLGLRLIYFSYDVKMKEKGDIPEGYSVSREKKERFSLILESASTNQTSMYLCASSFSRIQYFGAGTRLSVL.

The chain uses TRBV4-2 and TRBJ1-4; 9 bases line up with TRBD1. V shed 4 bases, J shed 4 bases, and the junction held 4 bases outside the gene matches. The CDR3 consists of 15 residues. Per germline, CDR1 LGHNA and CDR2 YNFKEQ. CDR3 protein: CASSPDRGINEKLFF. In DNA form, the CDR3 reads TGTGCCAGCAGCCCGGACAGGGGAATTAATGAAAAACTGTTTTTT.

The chain is built from TRBV19 and TRBJ1-6, with 7 bases fitting TRBD1. V trimming: 4 bases; J trimming: 4 bases; junction bases outside the gene matches: 4. Germline CDR1 LNHDA, CDR2 SQIVND (reference sequence). The CDR3 spans 15 residues. CDR3 DNA sequence: TGTGCCAGTAGTACCAAGGGACAGTATAATTCACCCCTCCACTTT. It is translated as CASSTKGQYNSPLHF.

This sequence joins TRBV27 and TRBJ1-5; maybe TRBD1 (5 bases). Germline V gene data show CDR1 as MNHEY and CDR2 as SMNVEV (reference sequence). V shed 2 bases and J shed 0 bases, with 8 bases lying between them. The CDR3 runs to 15 residues. The CDR3 is CASSLLGDSNQPQHF. CDR3 bases: TGTGCCAGCAGTTTACTAGGGGATAGCAATCAGCCCCAGCATTTT.

The chain combines TRBV7-9 with TRBJ1-5, with TRBD1 matching 7 bases. Germline-derived CDR1 and CDR2 are SEHNR and FQNEAQ (reference sequence). The CDR3 extends over 16 amino acids. V dropped 5 bases and J dropped 3; count of bases not matched to a gene: 10. CDR3 residues: CASSGPGTAPNQPQHF. Here the CDR3 DNA reads TGTGCCAGCAGCGGACCCGGGACAGCTCCCAATCAGCCCCAGCATTTT.

V gene TRBV18 combines with J gene TRBJ1-2; no clear D gene. CDR3 length: 13 residues. The germline V gene encodes CDR1 KGHSH and CDR2 LQKENI. The V end was cut by 6 bases, the J end by 4 bases, with 12 bases between. The CDR3 DNA follows: TGTGCCAGCTCGCCCCTGGAGGCCTATGGCTACACCTTC. As protein: CASSPLEAYGYTF. The full variable domain, rest sourced from reference TRBV18 and TRBJ1-2, is NAGVMQNPRHLVRRRGQEARLRCSPMKGHSHVYWYRQLPEEGLKFMVYLQKENIIDESGMPKERFSAEFPKEGPSILRIQQVVRGDSAAYFCASSPLEAYGYTFGSGTRLTVV.

The chain carries TRBV28 and TRBJ2-2; weak D call: TRBD2 (6 bases). V was cut by 6 bases and J by 2 bases, with 13 bases left in between. CDR3 length: 15 amino acids. Germline V gives CDR1 MDHEN, CDR2 SYDVKM. The CDR3 region has the DNA TGTGCCAGCAGAGCGGGTGACAGAAACACCGGGGAGCTGTTTTTT. Residues: CASRAGDRNTGELFF.

This chain joins TRBV30 and TRBJ1-3; maybe TRBD1 (5 bases). Trimming cost V 2 bases and J 4 bases, with 12 bases left between them. Germline CDR1 reads GTSNPN; CDR2 reads SVGIG (reference sequence). This CDR3 has 14 residues. In DNA, the CDR3 is TGTGCCTGGAGTCGCGGGGGGTTGGGAAACACCATATATTTT. It is translated as CAWSRGGLGNTIYF.

The chain is built from TRBV7-6 and TRBJ2-1; D is possibly TRBD2 (6 bases). The length of the CDR3 is 18 residues. V was pared by 5 bases and J by 4 bases, with 24 bases between. Germline V lookup: CDR1 SGHVS, CDR2 FNYEAQ. The CDR3 DNA reads as TGTGCCAGCAGCCTGACAAGGGTGGTATTAGCGGCTTACAATGAGCAGTTCTTC. Translating it yields CASSLTRVVLAAYNEQFF. The whole variable domain, remainder taken from reference TRBV7-6 and TRBJ2-1, is GAGVSQSPRYKVTKRGQDVALRCDPISGHVSLYWYRQALGQGPEFLTYFNYEAQQDKSGLPNDRFSAERPEGSISTLTIQRTEQRDSAMYRCASSLTRVVLAAYNEQFFGPGTRLTVL.

This chain uses TRBV5-1 with TRBJ1-1, with D perhaps matching TRBD1 (5 bases). This CDR3 region has 13 residues. From germline, CDR1 is SGHRS and CDR2 YFSETQ. Trimming left V 6 bases short and J 2 bases short, with 11 bases between. The CDR3 loop is CASTLGVNTEAFF. CDR3 nucleotides: TGCGCCAGCACATTAGGGGTTAACACTGAAGCTTTCTTT.

The chain joins TRBV27 to TRBJ1-5; TRBD1 matches 8 bases. With V trimmed by 3 bases and J by 2 bases, 6 bases remained unmatched. Per the germline V gene, CDR1 is MNHEY and CDR2 is SMNVEV (reference sequence). The CDR3 covers 16 residues. The CDR3 sequence is CASSFKRGQGNQPQHF. The CDR3 DNA reads as TGTGCCAGCAGTTTTAAGAGGGGACAGGGCAATCAGCCCCAGCATTTT.

The rearrangement joins TRBV2 to TRBJ2-3, with TRBD2 identical over 9 bases. Unmatched junction bases numbered 7, after V lost 7 bases and J lost 8 bases. CDR1 and CDR2 from the germline V gene are SNHLY and FYNNEI. The CDR3 is 13 amino acids. The CDR3 region has the DNA TGTGCCAGCAACATGGGAGCGGGGGGTACGCAGTATTTT. Amino acid sequence: CASNMGAGGTQYF.

Concerning this clone itself: The junction departs from germline at one end; a sequencing error may be responsible. The chain combines TRBV7-9 with TRBJ2-7; 12 bases are a match to TRBD2. Germline loops: CDR1 SEHNR, CDR2 FQNEAQ (reference sequence). CDR3 size: 14 residues. In nucleotides, the CDR3 is TGTGCCAGCAGCCTAGCGGGAGGGCCGTACGAGCAGTACTTC. Translated: CASSLAGGPYEQYF.

The CDR3 region has the DNA TGTGCCAGCAGCCGACTAGCGGGAGGCACCGGGGAGCTGTTTTTT. Its translation: CASSRLAGGTGELFF. This rearrangement joins TRBV6-5 to TRBJ2-2; 13 bases agree with TRBD2. The V gene's germline CDR1 is MNHEY and CDR2 SVGAGI. The CDR3 is made up of 15 amino acids. The V and J ends lost 6 bases and 4 bases, in that order; junction bases with no gene match: 2.

The V call is TRBV7-6, the J call TRBJ2-1, with D unclear. V was cut by 1 base and J by 0 bases, with 13 bases left in between. Germline V gene sequence: CDR1 SGHVS, CDR2 FNYEAQ. The CDR3 spans 17 residues. The CDR3 is CASSLGISMSSYNEQFF. CDR3 DNA: TGTGCCAGCAGCTTAGGTATTAGCATGAGCTCCTACAATGAGCAGTTCTTC.

V is TRBV9 and J is TRBJ1-4, with no clear D. The CDR3 is made up of 15 amino acids. Germline V CDR1 and CDR2: SGDLS, YYNGEE. Deletions cut 0 bases from V and 3 bases from J, with 9 bases between. CDR3 in amino acids: CASSVEEGPNEKLFF. CDR3 DNA sequence: TGTGCCAGCAGCGTAGAAGAGGGTCCTAATGAAAAACTGTTTTTT.

J is TRBJ2-1 and V is TRBV30, with D possibly TRBD2 on 5 matching bases. Per germline, CDR1 GTSNPN and CDR2 SVGIG (reference sequence). V lost 4 bases, J lost 8 bases, and 12 bases lay in between. The CDR3 runs 12 residues. The chain's CDR3 is CAWTLIGDEQFF. The CDR3 DNA reads TGTGCCTGGACCCTAATCGGGGATGAGCAGTTCTTC.

V usage is TRBV18 and J usage is TRBJ1-1, with TRBD1 matching over 10 bases. Germline V CDR1 and CDR2: KGHSH, LQKENI. J was trimmed by 6 bases and V by 6 bases; bases with no gene match: 4. The CDR3 loop spans 13 amino acids. CDR3 DNA: TGTGCCAGCTCGCGACAGGGGGCGCCTGAAGCTTTCTTT. Protein sequence: CASSRQGAPEAFF.

V usage is TRBV7-9 and J usage is TRBJ1-4; 7 nucleotides align to TRBD1. Losses at the gene ends were 7 bases for V and 3 bases for J; bases not matched to a gene: 8. The CDR3 is made up of 15 amino acids. Germline loops: CDR1 SEHNR, CDR2 FQNEAQ (reference sequence). CDR3 nucleotides: TGTGCCAGCACCCGAACAGGGGTCCCTAATGAAAAACTGTTTTTT. Amino acid sequence: CASTRTGVPNEKLFF.

The chain is built from TRBV7-2 and TRBJ1-5, with 11 bases that match TRBD1. Germline values: CDR1 SGHTA, CDR2 FQGNSA. This CDR3 has 16 amino acids. V shed 1 base, J shed 9 bases, and the junction held 8 bases outside the gene matches. Written as DNA, the CDR3 is TGTGCCAGCAGCTTAGAAGGACAGGGGGCGTTTAGGCCCCAGCATTTT. Translated, it gives CASSLEGQGAFRPQHF.

The chain recombines TRBV6-1 with TRBJ2-3; D gene unclear. V was pared by 6 bases and J by 2 bases, with 15 bases between. Germline V gives CDR1 MNHNS, CDR2 SASEGT. The CDR3 runs to 15 residues. The CDR3 protein is CASRGKGVSTDTQYF. CDR3 nucleotides: TGTGCCAGCAGAGGCAAAGGAGTATCCACAGATACGCAGTATTTT.